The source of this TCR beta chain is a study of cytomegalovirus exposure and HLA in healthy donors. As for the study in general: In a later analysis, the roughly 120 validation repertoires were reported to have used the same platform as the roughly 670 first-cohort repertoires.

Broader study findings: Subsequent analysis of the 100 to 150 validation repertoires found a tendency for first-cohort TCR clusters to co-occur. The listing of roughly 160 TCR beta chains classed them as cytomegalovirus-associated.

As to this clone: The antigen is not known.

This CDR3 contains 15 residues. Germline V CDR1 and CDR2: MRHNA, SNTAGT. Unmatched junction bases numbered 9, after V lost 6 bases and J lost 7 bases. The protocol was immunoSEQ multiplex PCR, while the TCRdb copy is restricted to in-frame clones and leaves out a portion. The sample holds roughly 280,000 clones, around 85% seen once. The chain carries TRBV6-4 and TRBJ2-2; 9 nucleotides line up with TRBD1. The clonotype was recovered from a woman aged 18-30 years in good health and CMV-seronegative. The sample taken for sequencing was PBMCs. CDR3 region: CASRTRQGEVGELFF. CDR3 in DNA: TGTGCCAGCAGAACCCGACAGGGGGAAGTCGGGGAGCTGTTTTTT.